These T cell receptor beta chains were read from a single sample in a study of cytomegalovirus exposure and HLA in healthy donors. TCRdb's table, derived via immunoSEQ multiplex PCR, lists solely in-frame clones and lacks some. The data show 100,000 or so clones, roughly 15% seen once. The sequenced material came from PBMCs. These receptors came from a female donor in good health and CMV-seronegative. Both conserved end residues are part of each CDR3. D genes are given only for firm matches. Clone size is shown for a subset of rows, as once, few, many or a class of expanded clone.

d_call | clone_size | j_call | v_call | cdr3_aa | cdr3_nt
NA | NA | TRBJ1-1 | TRBV7-2 | CASSPGSLNTEAFF | TGTGCCAGCAGCCCGGGTTCCCTGAACACTGAAGCTTTCTTT
TRBD1 | NA | TRBJ2-7 | TRBV18 | CASSPPNRGDYEQYF | TGTGCCAGCTCACCACCGAACAGGGGTGACTACGAGCAGTACTTC
TRBD1 | few | TRBJ1-2 | TRBV6-4 | CASSDTGAAYGYTF | TGTGCCAGCAGTGACACAGGGGCGGCCTATGGCTACACCTTC
NA | NA | TRBJ1-4 | TRBV19 | CASSPGDREKLFF | TGTGCCAGTAGTCCCGGGGATCGGGAAAAACTGTTTTTT
NA | NA | TRBJ2-4 | TRBV30 | CAWSVTGRNIQYF | TGTGCCTGGAGTGTCACAGGGAGAAACATTCAGTACTTC
TRBD2 | few | TRBJ2-7 | TRBV7-8 | CASSRGTSGSGGQYF | TGTGCCAGCAGTCGAGGGACTAGCGGGAGTGGAGGGCAGTACTTC
TRBD2 | NA | TRBJ2-5 | TRBV30 | CAWSPRTSGETQYF | TGTGCCTGGAGTCCGAGGACTAGCGGAGAGACCCAGTACTTC
NA | few | TRBJ2-6 | TRBV4-2 | CASRRDSSSGANVLTF | TGTGCCAGCAGGCGGGACAGCTCCTCTGGGGCCAACGTCCTGACTTTC
TRBD1 | NA | TRBJ2-5 | TRBV5-1 | CASSSGTGIQETQYF | TGCGCCAGCAGCTCCGGGACAGGGATTCAAGAGACCCAGTACTTC
TRBD1 | NA | TRBJ2-7 | TRBV7-2 | CASSPLPRTGGGEQYF | TGTGCCAGCAGCCCCCTACCGAGGACAGGGGGAGGCGAGCAGTACTTC
TRBD1 | few | TRBJ1-3 | TRBV6-1 | CASSATSGGSGNTIYF | TGTGCCAGCAGTGCTACCTCAGGGGGCTCTGGAAACACCATATATTTT
NA | NA | TRBJ2-3 | TRBV6-6 | CASNPVGDTQYF | TGTGCCAGCAACCCGGTCGGAGATACGCAGTATTTT
TRBD1 | NA | TRBJ2-7 | TRBV5-1 | CASSSQGPSYEQYF | TGCGCCAGCAGCTCACAGGGGCCCTCCTACGAGCAGTACTTC
TRBD2 | few | TRBJ2-1 | TRBV6-8 | CASSSRTSGNNEQFF | TGTGCCAGCAGTTCCCGGACTAGCGGTAACAATGAGCAGTTCTTC
TRBD2 | few | TRBJ2-5 | TRBV4-1 | CASSPGGSNPPVVYASQETQYF | TGCGCCAGCAGCCCCGGGGGGTCAAACCCCCCCGTGGTTTATGCAAGCCAAGAGACCCAGTACTTC
NA | NA | TRBJ2-5 | TRBV5-8 | CASRGRSVETQYF | TGTGCCAGCAGGGGGAGGTCAGTAGAGACCCAGTACTTC
NA | NA | TRBJ1-4 | TRBV7-9 | CASSLDTTNEKLFF | TGTGCCAGCAGCTTAGACACAACTAATGAAAAACTGTTTTTT
TRBD1 | few | TRBJ1-1 | TRBV19 | CASIERDRQKTFF | TGTGCCAGTATCGAACGGGACAGGCAGAAGACTTTCTTT
NA | NA | TRBJ2-3 | TRBV19 | CATGPTGTDTQYF | TGTGCCACAGGCCCTACCGGCACAGATACGCAGTATTTT
NA | NA | TRBJ2-1 | TRBV30 | CAVDTWGSNEQFF | TGTGCCGTGGACACGTGGGGAAGCAATGAGCAGTTCTTC
NA | few | TRBJ1-1 | TRBV27 | CASSSGQLNTEAFF | TGTGCCAGCAGCTCAGGACAGTTGAACACTGAAGCTTTCTTT
NA | NA | TRBJ2-3 | TRBV11-2 | CASSPRQVTDTQYF | TGTGCCAGCAGCCCTCGGCAGGTTACAGATACGCAGTATTTT
NA | NA | TRBJ2-6 | TRBV5-1 | CASSSVLTSTGANVLTF | TGCGCCAGCAGCTCGGTACTAACTAGCACTGGGGCCAACGTCCTGACTTTC
NA | few | TRBJ1-1 | TRBV6-5 | CASIKHPNTEAFF | TGTGCCAGCATAAAACACCCGAACACTGAAGCTTTCTTT
TRBD1 | NA | TRBJ1-3 | TRBV6-6 | CASSPDRSSGNTIYF | TGTGCCAGCAGTCCGGACAGGAGCTCTGGAAACACCATATATTTT
NA | NA | TRBJ2-6 | TRBV29-1 | CSGFVAAGSGANVLTF | TGCAGCGGTTTTGTCGCGGCCGGCTCTGGGGCCAACGTCCTGACTTTC
NA | few | TRBJ2-2 | TRBV5-6 | CASSLEGGTGELFF | TGTGCCAGCAGCTTGGAGGGGGGGACCGGGGAGCTGTTTTTT
NA | few | TRBJ1-2 | TRBV27 | CASSFLWARPGAGGVFANYGYTF | TGTGCCAGCAGTTTTTTGTGGGCACGCCCGGGAGCAGGAGGGGTATTCGCTAACTATGGCTACACCTTC
NA | few | TRBJ1-5 | TRBV19 | CASSIVQGGQPQHF | TGTGCCAGTAGTATAGTCCAGGGTGGGCAGCCCCAGCATTTT
TRBD2 | few | TRBJ2-1 | TRBV5-1 | CASSGSGGNNEQFF | TGCGCCAGCAGTGGTAGCGGGGGAAACAATGAGCAGTTCTTC
NA | few | TRBJ1-5 | TRBV27 | CASSAFDSLNQPQHF | TGTGCCAGCAGTGCATTTGACAGTTTAAATCAGCCCCAGCATTTT
NA | once | TRBJ2-1 | TRBV7-2 | CASTWLVRVPTDEQFF | TGTGCCAGCACCTGGCTTGTTCGGGTTCCTACGGATGAGCAGTTCTTC
NA | NA | TRBJ1-6 | TRBV4-3 | CASSPGQGGSPLHF | TGCGCCAGCAGCCCAGGGCAGGGTGGGTCACCCCTCCACTTT
NA | few | TRBJ2-1 | TRBV7-7 | CASSFSSSDEQFF | TGTGCTAGCAGCTTTTCTAGCAGCGATGAGCAGTTCTTC
NA | few | TRBJ2-7 | TRBV19 | CASSRKGDGYEQYF | TGTGCCAGTAGCCGAAAAGGAGACGGCTACGAGCAGTACTTC
TRBD2 | NA | TRBJ2-7 | TRBV30 | CAWSTSGDEQYF | TGTGCCTGGAGTACTAGCGGAGACGAGCAGTACTTC
TRBD2 | NA | TRBJ2-3 | TRBV7-8 | CASSPERGDTDTQYF | TGTGCCAGCAGCCCGGAGCGGGGGGACACAGATACGCAGTATTTT